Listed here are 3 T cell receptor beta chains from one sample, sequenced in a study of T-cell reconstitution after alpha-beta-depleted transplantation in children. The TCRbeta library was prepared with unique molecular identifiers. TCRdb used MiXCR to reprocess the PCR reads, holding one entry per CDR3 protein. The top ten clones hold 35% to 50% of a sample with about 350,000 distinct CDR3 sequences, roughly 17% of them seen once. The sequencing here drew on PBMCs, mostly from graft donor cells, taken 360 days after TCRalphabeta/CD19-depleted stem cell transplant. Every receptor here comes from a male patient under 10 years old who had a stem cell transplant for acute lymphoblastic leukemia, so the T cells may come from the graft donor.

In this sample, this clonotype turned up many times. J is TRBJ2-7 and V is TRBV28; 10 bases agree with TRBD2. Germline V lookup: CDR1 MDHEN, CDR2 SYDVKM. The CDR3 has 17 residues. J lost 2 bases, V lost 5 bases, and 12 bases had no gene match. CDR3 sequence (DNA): TGTGCCAGCAGTGGACTAGCGGCACCAACGACCACCTACGAGCAGTACTTC. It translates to CASSGLAAPTTTYEQYF.

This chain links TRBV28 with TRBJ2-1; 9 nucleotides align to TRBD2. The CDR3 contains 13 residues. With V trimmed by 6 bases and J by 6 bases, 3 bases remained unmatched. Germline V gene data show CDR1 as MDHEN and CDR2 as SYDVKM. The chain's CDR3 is CASRFSGGNEQFF. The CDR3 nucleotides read TGTGCCAGCAGATTTAGCGGGGGCAATGAGCAGTTCTTC.

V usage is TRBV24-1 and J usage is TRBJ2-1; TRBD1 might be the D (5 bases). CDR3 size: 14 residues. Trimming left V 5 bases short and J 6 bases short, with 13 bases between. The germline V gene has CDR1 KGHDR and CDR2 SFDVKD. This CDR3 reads CATSGQGTLNEQFF. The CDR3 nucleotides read TGTGCCACCAGTGGCCAGGGCACCCTCAATGAGCAGTTCTTC.